The following is a T cell receptor (beta chain) sequence with its context. Sequenced by immunoSEQ multiplex PCR; TCRdb stores in-frame clones only, minus some. The sample carries 300,000 to 400,000 clones, roughly 88% recorded once. The V gene's germline CDR1 is ENHRY and CDR2 SYGVKD. The CDR3 has 14 residues. V gave up 6 bases and J gave up 3 bases; unmatched junction bases: 4. The record originates from a study of blood T cell repertoires in COVID-19. Study as a whole: Sites across the United States, Italy and Spain contributed samples from acute and convalescent COVID-19.

This TCR came from a woman aged 25 to 39 with acute COVID-19. V is TRBV10-3 and J is TRBJ2-3; 9 bases map to TRBD1. The sample consisted of PBMCs or T cells enriched from blood (not recorded which). The CDR3 DNA reads TGTGCCATCAGCCGGACAGGGGAAACAGATACGCAGTATTTT. Encoded protein: CAISRTGETDTQYF.